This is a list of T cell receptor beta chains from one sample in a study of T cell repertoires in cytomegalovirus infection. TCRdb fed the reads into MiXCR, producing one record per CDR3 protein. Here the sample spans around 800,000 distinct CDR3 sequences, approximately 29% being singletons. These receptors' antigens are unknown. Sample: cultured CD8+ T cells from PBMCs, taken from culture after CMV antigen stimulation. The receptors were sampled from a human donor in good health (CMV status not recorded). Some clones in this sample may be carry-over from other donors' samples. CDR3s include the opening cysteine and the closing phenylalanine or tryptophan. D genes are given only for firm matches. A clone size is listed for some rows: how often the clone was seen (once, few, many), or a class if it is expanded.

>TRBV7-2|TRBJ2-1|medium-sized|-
TGTGCCAGCAGCATTTCTAGCTTAAGCTCCTACAATGAGCAGTTCTTC
CASSISSLSSYNEQFF
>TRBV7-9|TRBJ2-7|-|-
TGTGCCAGCAGCCCAGAATCGCCTTTGGCGGGTCCTAGGGCGGGCGAGCAGTACTTC
CASSPESPLAGPRAGEQYF
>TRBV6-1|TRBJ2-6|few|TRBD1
TGTGCCAGCACAGACAGGGGTGCCCGCTCTGGGGCCAACGTCCTGACTTTC
CASTDRGARSGANVLTF
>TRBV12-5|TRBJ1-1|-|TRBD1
TGTGCTAATGGTTTTACAGGGGGCGCGACTGAAGCTTTCTTT
CANGFTGGATEAFF
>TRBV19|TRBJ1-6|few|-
TGTGCCAGTAGTATATTGCCGCCGGGGGAGAATTCACCCCTCCACTTT
CASSILPPGENSPLHF
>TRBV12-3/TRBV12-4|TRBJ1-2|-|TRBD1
TGTGCCAACATATTGGAGGGGGCGCCGGCTAACTATGGCTACACCTTC
CANILEGAPANYGYTF
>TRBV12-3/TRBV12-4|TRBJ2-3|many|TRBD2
TGTGCCAGCAGTAGGATTACTAGCGGGGGCCCCACAGATACGCAGTATTTT
CASSRITSGGPTDTQYF
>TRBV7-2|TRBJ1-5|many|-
TGTGCCAGCAGCTTATATATAACTGGTAATCAGCCCCAGCATTTT
CASSLYITGNQPQHF
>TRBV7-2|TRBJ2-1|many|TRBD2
TGTGCCAGCAGCTTTGCCGGGGGGGCCGTAAATGAGCAGTTCTTC
CASSFAGGAVNEQFF
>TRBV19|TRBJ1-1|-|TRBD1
TGTGCCACTTCAGGGTGGGACAGGGAGACTGAAGCTTTCTTT
CATSGWDRETEAFF
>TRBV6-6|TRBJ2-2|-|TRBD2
TGTGCCAGCAGTTACGCCGATGTAGCGGGGGGCAGCCCCGGGGAGCTGTTTTTT
CASSYADVAGGSPGELFF
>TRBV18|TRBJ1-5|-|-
TGTGCCAGCTCACCTGTAAGGAAAAGCAATCAGCCCCAGCATTTT
CASSPVRKSNQPQHF
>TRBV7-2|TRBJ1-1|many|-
TGTGCCAGCAGCTATACAGGTCAGGGGAACACTGAAGCTTTCTTT
CASSYTGQGNTEAFF
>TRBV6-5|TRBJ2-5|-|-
TGTGCCAGCAGTTACTTTTCTGTCCCTGGGAATGAAAAAGAGACCCAGTACTTC
CASSYFSVPGNEKETQYF
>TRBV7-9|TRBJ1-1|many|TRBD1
TGTGCCAGCAGCCTAGCGGGACAGGGGGCTAGGACTGAAGCTTTCTTT
CASSLAGQGARTEAFF
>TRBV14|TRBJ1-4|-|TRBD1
TGTGCCAGCAGCCACCTCTCGGACAGGGCAAAACTGTTTTTT
CASSHLSDRAKLFF
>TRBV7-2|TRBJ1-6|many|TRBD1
TGTGCCAGCAGCTTAGCTTTATTTCGGGGACAGGGTGGGAGCTCCTATAATTCACCCCTCCACTTT
CASSLALFRGQGGSSYNSPLHF
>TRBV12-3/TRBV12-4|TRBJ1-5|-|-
TGTGCCAACACGGACCAGTGGGATAGCAATCAGCCCCAGCATTTT
CANTDQWDSNQPQHF
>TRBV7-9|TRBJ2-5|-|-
TGTGCCAGCAGCTTGGTTGGGGTTTCTGTCCAAGAGACCCAGTACTTC
CASSLVGVSVQETQYF
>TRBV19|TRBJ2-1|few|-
TGTGCCAGTAGTATAGAGCGCAGAATCTGGGCCGACAATGAGCAGTTCTTC
CASSIERRIWADNEQFF
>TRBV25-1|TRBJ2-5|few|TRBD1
TGTGCCAGCAGTGAAGGGACAGGGTTTTATGAGACCCAGTACTTC
CASSEGTGFYETQYF
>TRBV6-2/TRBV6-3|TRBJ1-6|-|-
TGTGCCAGCAACATTATCACCAGGACAGACCGTTTGGGACCCCTCCACTTT
CASNIITRTDRLGPLHF
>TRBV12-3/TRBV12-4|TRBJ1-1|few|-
TGTGCCAGCAGTCGGGCTCTCCTCCCGCACACTGAAGCTTTCTTT
CASSRALLPHTEAFF
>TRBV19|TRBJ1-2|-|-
TGTGCCAGTAGCATGGCTCAGGGTCCCAACTATGGCTACACCTTC
CASSMAQGPNYGYTF
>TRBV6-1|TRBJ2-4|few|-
TGTGCCAGCAGTGAAGCAGTGATCTTAGCCAAAAACATTCAGTACTTC
CASSEAVILAKNIQYF
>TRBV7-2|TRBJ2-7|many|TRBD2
TGTGCCAGCAGCTTAGCCGGCGGGGGTACCTACGAGCAGTACTTC
CASSLAGGGTYEQYF
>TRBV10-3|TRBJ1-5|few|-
TGTGCCATCAGTGAGTCGGGGAAAAATCAGCCCCAGCATTTT
CAISESGKNQPQHF
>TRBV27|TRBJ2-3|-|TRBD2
TGTGCCAGCAGCTCTAGGCGGGGGACCCCGGATACGCAGTATTTT
CASSSRRGTPDTQYF
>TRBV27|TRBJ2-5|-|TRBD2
TGTGCCAGCAGGGTCCCGGGACTAGCGGGCCGGATGTACTTC
CASRVPGLAGRMYF
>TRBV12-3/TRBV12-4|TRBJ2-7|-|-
TGTGCCAGCAGTCTAATCTGCTACGAGCAGTACTTC
CASSLICYEQYF
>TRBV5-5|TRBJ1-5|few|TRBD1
TGTGCCAGCAGGTCCGGGACAGCCGTTGCCAGCAATCAGCCCCAGCATTTT
CASRSGTAVASNQPQHF
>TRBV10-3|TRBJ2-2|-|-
TGTGCCATCACAGGGTTTAAGAACACCGGGGAGCTGTTTTTT
CAITGFKNTGELFF
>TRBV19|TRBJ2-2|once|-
TGTGCCAGTAGTATTCGACTCGCCAGGGGGGAGCTGTTTTTT
CASSIRLARGELFF
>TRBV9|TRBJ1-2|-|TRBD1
TGTGCCAGCAGCGGACGGGACAGGGGGACGCCTGCCTATGGCTACACCTTC
CASSGRDRGTPAYGYTF
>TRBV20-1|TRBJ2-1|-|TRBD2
TGCAGTACGGGGGGGTCCTACAATGAGCAGTTCTTC
CSTGGSYNEQFF
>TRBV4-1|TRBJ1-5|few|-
TGCGCCAGCAGCCAAGAGGTGGGCAGCAATCAGCCCCAGCATTTT
CASSQEVGSNQPQHF
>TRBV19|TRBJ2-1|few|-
TGTGCCAGTAGTATAGCGCGGGGACGCCTCAATGAGCAGTTCTTC
CASSIARGRLNEQFF
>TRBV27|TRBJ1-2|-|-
TGTGCCAGCAGTCCCCTCGGGGTCGATCCGGGCTATGGCTACACCTTC
CASSPLGVDPGYGYTF
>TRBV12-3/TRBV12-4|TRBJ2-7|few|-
TGTGCCAGCAGTTGGACGGCGGACGAGCAGTACTTC
CASSWTADEQYF
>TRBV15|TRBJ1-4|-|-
TGTGCCACCAGCAGCCCCGGAGAAAAACTGTTTTTT
CATSSPGEKLFF
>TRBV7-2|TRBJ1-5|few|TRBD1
TGTGCCAGCAGCCCAGGACAGGGGGAGAACAATCAGCCCCAGCATTTT
CASSPGQGENNQPQHF
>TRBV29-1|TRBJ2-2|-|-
TGCAGCGTTCGACGAGGTGGGGAGCTGTTTTTT
CSVRRGGELFF
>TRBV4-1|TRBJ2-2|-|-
TGCGCCAGCAGCCAGGGTTCGAACACCGGGGAGCTGTTTTTT
CASSQGSNTGELFF